This paragraph covers one T cell receptor beta chain sequence. What it binds is not known. The data stem from a study of T cell responses to AZD1222 COVID-19 vaccine. Study overall: Pooling covered second doses at about 4 or about 12 weeks. Study-wide results and limits: Two AZD1222 administrations were followed by greater Spike-specific TCR breadth and depth. Nearly half of unique spike-specific TCRs reportedly avoided B.1.351 and B.1.1.7 mutated regions. Clonal diversity was possibly underestimated, and the donors were mostly white British, with more females.

CDR3 length equals 15 residues. Germline loops: CDR1 SEHNR, CDR2 FQNEAQ (reference sequence). Trimming stripped 5 bases from V and 4 bases from J, with 14 bases between. Here immunoSEQ multiplex PCR was the method, and the copy in TCRdb shows in-frame clones only, minus some. The sample contains 130,000 to 150,000 clones, approximately 90% of which appear only once. This clonotype was obtained from an adult in good health. The specimen comprised peripheral blood, sampled on day 0 of AZD1222 vaccination. The J gene is TRBJ2-2, the V gene TRBV7-9, with D hard to call. This CDR3 reads CASSPESRATGELFF. For the CDR3, the DNA is TGTGCCAGCAGCCCAGAAAGTCGGGCCACCGGGGAGCTGTTTTTT.